Below, 11 T cell receptor beta chains from the same sample are listed, as sequenced in a study of T-cell reconstitution after alpha-beta-depleted transplantation in children. Molecular barcoding with unique molecular identifiers was used for the TCRbeta library. TCRdb called the PCR reads again in MiXCR, with one record for every CDR3 protein. The table includes fewer than 500,000 distinct CDR3 sequences, 43% detected once. The specimen was PBMCs, collected before TCRalphabeta/CD19-depleted stem cell transplant. The receptors come from a girl aged 2-10 years with aplastic anemia, due to receive a stem cell transplant.

The genes are TRBV28 and TRBJ2-5; perhaps TRBD1 as D (6 bases). The CDR3 spans 15 residues. Germline loops: CDR1 MDHEN, CDR2 SYDVKM. Between the trimmed V and J ends, which lost 6 bases and 1 base, there was a span of 15 bases. CDR3 sequence (DNA): TGTGCCAGCAGCTTAGGGGGATTCGGCCAAGAGACCCAGTACTTC. It translates to CASSLGGFGQETQYF. Together with reference TRBV28 and TRBJ2-5, the CDR3 gives the full variable domain: DVKVTQSSRYLVKRTGEKVFLECVQDMDHENMFWYRQDPGLGLRLIYFSYDVKMKEKGDIPEGYSVSREKKERFSLILESASTNQTSMYLCASSLGGFGQETQYFGPGTRLLVL.

This clonotype turned up a few times. This chain uses TRBV20-1 with TRBJ2-3; 12 nucleotides agree with TRBD2. Germline-derived CDR1 and CDR2 are DFQATT and SNEGSKA (reference sequence). The junction had 7 bases not matched to a gene; V was cut back by 3 bases and J by 6 bases. This CDR3 is built from 15 residues. This CDR3 is CSARKGLAGFDTQYF. The DNA for the CDR3 is TGCAGTGCTAGGAAAGGACTAGCGGGATTTGATACGCAGTATTTT.

The CDR3 loop reads CSARAMGQGRNQPQHF. DNA of the CDR3: TGCAGTGCTAGAGCCATGGGACAGGGGAGGAATCAGCCCCAGCATTTT. V gene TRBV20-1 combines with J gene TRBJ1-5; 10 bases line up with TRBD1. Germline assignment: CDR1 DFQATT and CDR2 SNEGSKA (reference sequence). CDR3 length equals 16 residues. Trimming took 1 base from V and 4 from J; bases not matched to a gene: 7.

The chain combines TRBV18 with TRBJ2-3; 7 bases line up with TRBD1. The germline CDR1 and CDR2 sequences are KGHSH and LQKENI. This CDR3 spans 14 amino acids. V lost 6 bases to trimming and J lost 4 bases; unmatched junction nucleotides: 7. The CDR3 loop is CASSHGQDADTQYF. The CDR3 DNA reads as TGTGCCAGCTCCCACGGACAGGATGCAGATACGCAGTATTTT.

This clonotype occurred a few times. This rearrangement joins TRBV20-1 to TRBJ2-2; 12 bases match TRBD2. The CDR3 has 17 residues. Losses at the gene ends were 2 bases for V and 8 bases for J; bases not matched to a gene: 12. The germline gives CDR1 DFQATT, CDR2 SNEGSKA (reference sequence). CDR3 protein: CSARKNPGLAGKGELFF. Written as DNA, the CDR3 is TGCAGTGCTAGAAAGAACCCCGGACTAGCGGGAAAGGGGGAGCTGTTTTTT.

The V gene is TRBV7-6, the J gene TRBJ2-3, with a possible D match to TRBD1 (6 bases). In germline, CDR1 is SGHVS, CDR2 FNYEAQ. This CDR3 spans 16 amino acids. Trimming left V 5 bases short and J 3 bases short, with 18 bases between. The CDR3 bases are TGTGCCAGCAGCGCGATGGACAGCAGTAGTACAGATACGCAGTATTTT. Its translation is CASSAMDSSSTDTQYF. Full variable domain (remainder filled in from reference TRBV7-6 and TRBJ2-3): GAGVSQSPRYKVTKRGQDVALRCDPISGHVSLYWYRQALGQGPEFLTYFNYEAQQDKSGLPNDRFSAERPEGSISTLTIQRTEQRDSAMYRCASSAMDSSSTDTQYFGPGTRLTVL.

The chain links TRBV28 to TRBJ2-7; 7 bases are a match to TRBD2. The germline V gene encodes CDR1 MDHEN and CDR2 SYDVKM. Unmatched junction bases numbered 5, after V lost 1 base and J lost 2 bases. The CDR3 runs 15 residues. The CDR3 protein is CASSLSPRGAYEQYF. DNA for the CDR3: TGTGCCAGCAGTTTATCCCCCCGGGGGGCCTACGAGCAGTACTTC. The variable domain in full, completed from reference TRBV28 and TRBJ2-7, reads DVKVTQSSRYLVKRTGEKVFLECVQDMDHENMFWYRQDPGLGLRLIYFSYDVKMKEKGDIPEGYSVSREKKERFSLILESASTNQTSMYLCASSLSPRGAYEQYFGPGTRLTVT.

This clonotype was seen at least ten times. This rearrangement joins TRBV5-6 to TRBJ2-7, with D perhaps TRBD1 or TRBD2 (5 bases each). This CDR3 contains 15 residues. Per the germline V gene, CDR1 is SGHDT and CDR2 is YYEEEE. With 1 base removed from V and 4 bases from J, the gap between germline ends came to 15 bases. Here the CDR3 reads CASSLMRGRGYEQYF. In DNA form, the CDR3 reads TGTGCCAGCAGCTTGATGAGGGGTCGGGGTTACGAGCAGTACTTC.

There are many counts of this clonotype. The J gene is TRBJ1-1, the V gene TRBV5-1; the D is unclear. Trimming pared 0 bases from V and 2 bases from J, leaving 11 bases between. The CDR3 consists of 15 residues. The germline V gene has CDR1 SGHRS and CDR2 YFSETQ. The CDR3 region is CASSLAGRTNTEAFF. The CDR3 nucleotides are TGCGCCAGCAGCTTGGCCGGGAGAACCAACACTGAAGCTTTCTTT.

This clonotype was detected only a few times. The rearrangement links TRBV6-2 or TRBV6-3 to TRBJ2-1, with 14 nucleotides matching TRBD2. This CDR3 is 21 amino acids long. Germline values: CDR1 MNHEY, CDR2 SVGEGT. The ends lost 7 bases at V and 4 bases at J; junction bases unmatched: 21. DNA of the CDR3: TGTGCCAGCACCCCGACTCGGACTAGCGGGAGGCCCCAGCTGTTATACAATGAGCAGTTCTTC. Its translation: CASTPTRTSGRPQLLYNEQFF.

This clonotype came up many times. This chain uses TRBV28 with TRBJ2-3; D is tentatively TRBD1 or TRBD2 (6 bases each). Per the germline V gene, CDR1 is MDHEN and CDR2 is SYDVKM. The CDR3 is 14 residues long. Trimming left V 3 bases short and J 6 bases short, with 13 bases between. The CDR3 DNA reads as TGTGCCAGCAGTTTCATGGGGGGCCTTGATACGCAGTATTTT. Translated, it gives CASSFMGGLDTQYF.